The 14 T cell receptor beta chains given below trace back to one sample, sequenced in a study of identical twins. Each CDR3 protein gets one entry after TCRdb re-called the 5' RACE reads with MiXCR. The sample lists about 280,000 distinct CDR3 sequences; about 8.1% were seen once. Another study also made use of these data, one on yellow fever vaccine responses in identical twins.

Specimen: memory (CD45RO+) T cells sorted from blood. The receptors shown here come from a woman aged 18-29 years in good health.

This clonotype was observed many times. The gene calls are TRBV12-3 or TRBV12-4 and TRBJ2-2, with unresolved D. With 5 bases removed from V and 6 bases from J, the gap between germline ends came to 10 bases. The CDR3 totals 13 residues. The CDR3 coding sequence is TGTGCCAGCAGTCAGTTACTCGCCGGGGAGCTGTTTTTT. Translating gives CASSQLLAGELFF.

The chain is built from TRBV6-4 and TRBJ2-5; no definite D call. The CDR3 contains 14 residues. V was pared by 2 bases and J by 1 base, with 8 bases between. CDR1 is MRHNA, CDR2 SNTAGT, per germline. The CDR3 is CASSDRDFQETQYF. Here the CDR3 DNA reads TGTGCCAGCAGTGACAGAGACTTCCAAGAGACCCAGTACTTC.

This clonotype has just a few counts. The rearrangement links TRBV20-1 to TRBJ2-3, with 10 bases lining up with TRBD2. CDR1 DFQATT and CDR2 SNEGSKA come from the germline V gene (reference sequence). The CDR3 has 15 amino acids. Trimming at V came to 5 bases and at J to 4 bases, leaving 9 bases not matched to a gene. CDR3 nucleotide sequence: TGCAGTGCTCCCATGCCGAGCGGGAGGGCAGATACGCAGTATTTT. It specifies CSAPMPSGRADTQYF.

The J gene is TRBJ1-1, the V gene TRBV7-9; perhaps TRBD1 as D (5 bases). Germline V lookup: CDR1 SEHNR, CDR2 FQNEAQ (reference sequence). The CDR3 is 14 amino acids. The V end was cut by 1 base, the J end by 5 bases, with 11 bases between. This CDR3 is CASSLVGRDTEAFF. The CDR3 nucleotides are TGTGCCAGCAGCTTAGTAGGCAGGGATACTGAAGCTTTCTTT.

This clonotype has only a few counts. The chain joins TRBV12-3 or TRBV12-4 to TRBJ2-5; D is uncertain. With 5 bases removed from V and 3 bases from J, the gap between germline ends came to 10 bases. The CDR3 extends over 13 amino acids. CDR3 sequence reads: CASSNSFEETQYF. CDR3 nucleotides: TGTGCCAGCAGTAATAGCTTTGAAGAGACCCAGTACTTC.

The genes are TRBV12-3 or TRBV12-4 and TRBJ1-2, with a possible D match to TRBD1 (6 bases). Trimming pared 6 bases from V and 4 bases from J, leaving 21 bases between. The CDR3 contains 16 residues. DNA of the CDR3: TGTGCCAGCAGCCCAACCCCACAGGGATCAGGCTATGGCTACACCTTC. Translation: CASSPTPQGSGYGYTF.

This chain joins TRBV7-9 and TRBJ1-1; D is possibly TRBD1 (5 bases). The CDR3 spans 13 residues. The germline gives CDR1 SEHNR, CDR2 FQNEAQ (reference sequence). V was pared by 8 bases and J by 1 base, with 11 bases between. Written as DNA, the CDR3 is TGTGCCAGCGGGCGGGACCAGAACACTGAAGCTTTCTTT. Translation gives CASGRDQNTEAFF.

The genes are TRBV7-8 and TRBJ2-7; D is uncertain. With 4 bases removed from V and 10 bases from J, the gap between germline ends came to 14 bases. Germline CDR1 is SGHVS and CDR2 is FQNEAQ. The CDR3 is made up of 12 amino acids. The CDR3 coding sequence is TGTGCCAGCAGCTCGGACGCGAGCTCTCAGTACTTC. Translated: CASSSDASSQYF.

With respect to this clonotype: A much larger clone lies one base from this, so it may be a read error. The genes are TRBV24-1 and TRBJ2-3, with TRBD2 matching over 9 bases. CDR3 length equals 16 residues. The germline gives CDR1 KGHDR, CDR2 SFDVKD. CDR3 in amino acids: CDTESSGKLSTDTQYF. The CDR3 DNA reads TGTGACACCGAATCTAGCGGGAAGCTTTCGACAGATACGCAGTATTTT.

This CDR3 is CASSQTPTGRETQYF. The CDR3 DNA reads TGTGCCAGCAGCCAAACCCCCACAGGGAGAGAGACCCAGTACTTC. The chain recombines TRBV3-1 with TRBJ2-5; D is perhaps TRBD1 (6 bases). The ends were cut back, 2 bases at V and 4 bases at J, with 14 bases in the middle. The CDR3 sequence is 15 residues long. The V gene's germline CDR1 is LGHDT and CDR2 YNNKEL (reference sequence).

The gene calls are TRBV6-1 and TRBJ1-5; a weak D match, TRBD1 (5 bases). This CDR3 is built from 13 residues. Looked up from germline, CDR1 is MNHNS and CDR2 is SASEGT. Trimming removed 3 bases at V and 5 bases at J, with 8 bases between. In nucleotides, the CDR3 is TGTGCCAGCAGTGAGGGGACGCATCAGCCCCAGCATTTT. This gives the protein CASSEGTHQPQHF.

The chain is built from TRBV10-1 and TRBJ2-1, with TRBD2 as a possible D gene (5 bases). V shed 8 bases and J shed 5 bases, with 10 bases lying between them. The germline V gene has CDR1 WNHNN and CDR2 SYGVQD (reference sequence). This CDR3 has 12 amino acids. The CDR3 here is CASSGRNNEQFF. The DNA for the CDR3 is TGCGCCAGCTCGGGAAGGAACAATGAGCAGTTCTTC.

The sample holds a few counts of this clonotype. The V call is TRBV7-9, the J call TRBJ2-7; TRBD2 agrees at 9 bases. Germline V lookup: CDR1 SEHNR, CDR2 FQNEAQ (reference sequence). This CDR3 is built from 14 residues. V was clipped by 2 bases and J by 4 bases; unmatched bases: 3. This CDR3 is CASSLLAGQYEQYF. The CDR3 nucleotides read TGTGCCAGCAGCTTACTAGCGGGACAATACGAGCAGTACTTC.

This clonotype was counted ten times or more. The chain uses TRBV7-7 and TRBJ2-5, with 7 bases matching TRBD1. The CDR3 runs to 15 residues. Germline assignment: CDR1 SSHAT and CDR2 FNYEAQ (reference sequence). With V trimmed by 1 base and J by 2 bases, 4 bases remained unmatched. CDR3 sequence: CASSLGSGGQETQYF. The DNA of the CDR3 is TGTGCCAGCAGCTTAGGGTCAGGGGGACAAGAGACCCAGTACTTC.